The clone carrying this T cell receptor beta chain showed up just a few times. Its specificity is unknown. Per the germline V gene, CDR1 is MNHEY and CDR2 is SVGAGI. The CDR3 sequence is 15 residues long. Unmatched junction bases numbered 4, after V lost 0 bases and J lost 8 bases. This sample stems from a study of cytomegalovirus exposure and HLA in healthy donors. Regarding the study as a whole: After further analysis at a later stage, 16,951 TCR beta sequences were associated with HLA alleles at 0.05 false discovery rate.

The PCR contained 60 Vbeta and 13 Jbeta primers. Profiled with immunoSEQ multiplex PCR; TCRdb holds only in-frame clones, not every one. The sample shows 250,000 to 350,000 clones, about 90% of them seen only once. The chain carries TRBV6-5 and TRBJ1-4, with 9 bases identical to TRBD1. The sample was PBMCs. This sequence was found in a woman between 18 and 29 years old in good health and CMV-seronegative. CDR3 nucleotides: TGTGCCAGCAGTTACTCGGGACAGGGATACGAAAAACTGTTTTTT. Residues: CASSYSGQGYEKLFF.